This T cell receptor beta chain was recorded in a study of cytomegalovirus exposure and HLA in healthy donors (dated by TCRdb to about 2017). For context, the study as a whole: In an earlier analysis of under 750 of the donors, 250 to 300 Gb of sequence data and approximately 100 million unique TCR beta sequences from 180 million or so T cells were reported. Roughly 300 gigabases of sequencing data and approximately 92 million unique TCR sequences made up an early release that covered several hundred HLA-typed donors. The genetic ancestry cluster associated with self-reported Caucasian donors included roughly four fifths of the 398 genotyped donors. The study was designed to test whether signatures of past pathogen exposure could be identified by cataloging public T cell receptors. The T cell repertoires of 666 subjects were profiled by immunosequencing and related to cytomegalovirus serostatus. In addition to the first cohort of around 670 subjects, a separate validation cohort of approximately 120 different subjects was used. The study combined high-throughput TCR immunosequencing, statistical association of individual TCRs with disease status, and machine learning to predict cytomegalovirus infection status. To study patterns of TCR occurrence, a later analysis re-analyzed previously published TCR beta repertoires from under 750 donors and added high-resolution HLA genotyping. In the later analysis, no new phenotypic data were used to find candidate immune exposures; instead, reliance was placed on TCR beta sequences and their occurrence across donors. In an earlier analysis of around 540 of the donors, high-throughput TCR beta sequencing was used to judge whether each TCR beta V gene segment behaved as functional or pseudogenic. Donor age, sex, ethnicity and CMV serostatus were compiled alongside the repertoire data. A later genetic analysis took genome-wide SNP genotypes for 398 of the 666 donors and used that subset as a discovery cohort. All discovery cohort repertoires had been generated using a single sequencing platform. HLA typing included class I and class II loci at four-digit resolution. The number of typed donors differed by locus: about 620-640 for A, B, C, DRB1 and DQB1; 522 for DQA1; around 610 for DPA1; and some 430 for DPB1. About 5 DR-DQ haplotypes were handled as single units for association and clustering, since linkage in the cohort was strong. Across some 400 genotyped donors of the cohort, an average of about 240,000 unique TCR beta nucleotide sequences per donor were sequenced, and 15% to 20% of those sequences were non-productive.

In total, approximately 610 healthy bone marrow donors made up the cohort. At the time of sampling, all cohort members were nominally healthy, though unrecorded immune exposures were likely present. The donor tested CMV seropositive and was one of the 289 seropositive cohort members. Every donor gave a peripheral blood sample, and the peripheral blood mononuclear cells from that sample were used for TCR beta sequencing. The Qiagen DNeasy Blood Extraction Kit was used to extract genomic DNA from the blood cell samples. Preparation of the library involved the immunoSEQ multiplex PCR assay. A mixture of 60 forward primers for TCR Vbeta segments and 13 reverse primers for TCR Jbeta segments was used in the multiplex PCR. A multiplex PCR assay on genomic DNA amplified the CDR3 region of rearranged TCR beta genes. Amplified TCR beta libraries were sequenced as 87-base-pair reads on the Illumina HiSeq System. As for how the authors treated the data: Across the roughly 640 repertoires, a later analysis counted some 81 million unique TCR beta chains, 9 million to 14 million of which were shared by at least two donors. Raw reads were error-corrected and collapsed into unique sequences with a nearest-neighbor algorithm that merged closely related sequences to remove PCR and sequencing errors. To assign V, D and J gene segments, CDR3 sequences were aligned to IMGT reference sequences. Each retained sequence needed at least a six-nucleotide match to both a V gene segment and a J gene segment. Rearrangements were classified as productive when the CDR3 lacked stop codons and remained in frame with V and J, and all other rearrangements were classified as non-productive. CDR3 was defined according to IMGT convention as the region running from the second conserved V-encoded cysteine to the conserved J-encoded phenylalanine. The earlier analysis of 587 of the donors excluded sequences that lacked an unambiguous match to a single V gene segment. In an earlier analysis of approximately 560 of the donors, a V segment was called functional when productive rearrangements were above 56.7%, and segregating when the standard deviation between donors exceeded 5%. A statistical classification framework was developed to diagnose cytomegalovirus status using the catalog of TCR beta chain sequences. A later analysis assigned V and J genes by comparing TCR nucleotide sequences with IMGT/GENE-DB human TR gene sequences. The TCRdist pipeline was used in a later analysis to assign CDR3 sequences and most-parsimonious VDJ recombination scenarios. A later analysis defined each TCR beta chain by its CDR3 amino acid sequence plus V-gene family, and excluded reads lacking a unique V-gene family. To address suspected cross-contamination and a sequencing artifact, a later analysis removed 592 highly shared, low-generation-probability nucleotide sequences. For each public chain, a later analysis derived a clonal expansion index from normalized ranks of inferred template counts within each repertoire. Generation probabilities in a later analysis came from a VDJ recombination model fitted to out-of-frame rearrangements, and those results were checked against IGoR. In a later analysis, hypergeometric tests were used to score TCR-TCR, TCR-HLA and TCR-CMV co-occurrence, with a repertoire-size bias correction applied to TCR pairs. A later analysis estimated false discovery rates by permuting HLA or CMV assignments 20 times. A later analysis grouped co-occurring TCRs with DBSCAN, adding TCRdist sequence similarity when clustering within HLA-allele-positive subsets. Repertoires with fewer than 30,000 or more than 120,000 public chains were left out of co-occurrence clustering, as were several repertoires with anomalous nucleotide sharing. TCRdb provides this immuneACCESS table in a form limited to in-frame rearrangements. Some clones are lacking; in checked studies, under half of them reflect an unresolved V gene, and why the rest are absent is not known. The DNA was the basis for D and trimming; V, J and clone size are from that table. This sample comprises 130,000 or so clones, around 70% of them detected only once. The ten largest clones add up to 6.6% of the sample.

The study at large found these results: The classifier was reported to diagnose cytomegalovirus status with high specificity and sensitivity in both the original and validation cohorts. The sequencing pipeline was judged likely to have produced a cluster of highly shared sequence variants as a technical artifact. About 17 rarely observed V segments, including chromosome 9 orphons, were excluded from the earlier analysis of several hundred of the donors because counts were too low. According to a later analysis, TCR association rates differed among HLA loci, with DRB1 alleles showing the most associated TCRs and HLA-C alleles showing the fewest. Specific HLA alleles were associated with 16,951 TCR beta sequences at a false discovery rate of 0.05 in a later analysis. Three of the identified cytomegalovirus-associated TCR beta chains were confirmed in vitro to be specific for cytomegalovirus antigens. A later analysis reported that several top co-occurrence clusters appeared linked to parvovirus B19, influenza, CMV and Epstein-Barr virus. According to a later analysis, most CMV-associated TCR beta chains appeared to be HLA-restricted, and the HLA associations seemed to be driven largely by CMV exposure. Most TCR sequences were observed very rarely across donors, whereas some public TCRs were present in many individuals. When HLA alleles, especially DR and DQ, strongly co-occurred, attributing TCR associations to individual alleles was difficult. Linkage disequilibrium might explain the correlated functional status among segregating V segments, but an unknown experimental factor could not be excluded. A further reported finding was that TCR beta sequences accurately predicted the HLA-A and HLA-B alleles for most subjects in the first cohort. V-gene and J-gene trimming of TCR beta chains was associated with a missense DCLRE1C variant in a later genetic analysis, and the association was replicated in an independent cohort. According to a later genetic analysis, donors in an Asian-associated ancestry cluster had fewer N-insertions in productive TCRs than the approximately 650-donor mean. Because HLA typing was unavailable for some donors at each locus, only the typed subset was used in association tests. Compared with equally common non-associated chains, HLA-associated TCR beta chains in a later analysis were more clonally expanded and had lower generation probabilities. Broadly in line with IMGT annotations, most TCR beta V segments showed up in productive rearrangements about 87% or about 30% of the time in an earlier analysis of 450 to 750 of the donors. Sequencing depth was assumed to be roughly uniform across donors in the presence/absence analyses, though that assumption may not hold. A total of fewer than 200 TCR beta chains were listed by the study as associated with cytomegalovirus. In this cohort, only TCR beta chains were sequenced, and detectable features were limited by the absence of alpha or paired-chain data. According to the authors, the approach could potentially be generalized to other disease states and immunological phenotypes. Immune exposure information for the cohort was limited to CMV serostatus.

Regarding this clone: Its specific antigen is unknown. No qualities accompany the bases; no much larger clone lies one base away.

Sequenced material: PBMCs. This clonotype originated in a middle-aged man in good health and CMV-seropositive.

The CDR3 corresponds to CASRKGLGYGYTF. The DNA reads as follows: TGTGCCAGTAGAAAGGGGCTCGGCTATGGCTACACCTTC. The chain couples TRBV19 to TRBJ1-2; TRBD1 is perhaps the D gene, given 5 matching bases. Measured from the cysteine to the phenylalanine, the CDR3 is 13 residues long. Only the CDR3 region is kept as DNA, spanning 39 bases read in frame from base 1. The germline V gene (reference sequence) yields LNHDA for CDR1 and SQIVND for CDR2. The junction carries 12 bases between V and J, which are trimmed by 6 bases and 4 bases respectively.